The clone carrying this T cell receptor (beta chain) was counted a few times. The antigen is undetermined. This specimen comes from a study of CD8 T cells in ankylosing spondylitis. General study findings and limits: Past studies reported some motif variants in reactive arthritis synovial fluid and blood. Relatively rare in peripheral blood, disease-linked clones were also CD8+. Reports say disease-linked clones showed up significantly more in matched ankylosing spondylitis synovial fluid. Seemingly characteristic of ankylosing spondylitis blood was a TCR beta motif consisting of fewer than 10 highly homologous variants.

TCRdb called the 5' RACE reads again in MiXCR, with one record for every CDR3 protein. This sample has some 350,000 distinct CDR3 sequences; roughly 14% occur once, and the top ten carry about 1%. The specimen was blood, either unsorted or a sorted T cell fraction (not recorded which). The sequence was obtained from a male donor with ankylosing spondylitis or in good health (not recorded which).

This CDR3 reads CASRYRDLAEAFF. CDR3 nucleotide sequence: TGTGCCAGCAGGTACAGGGATTTGGCTGAAGCTTTCTTT. The chain recombines TRBV12-3 or TRBV12-4 with TRBJ1-1; D may be TRBD1 (6 bases). V lost 6 bases to trimming and J lost 6 bases, with 14 bases between them. The CDR3 extends over 13 amino acids.